The 11 T cell receptor beta chains presented below share a single source sample, sequenced in a study of OX40 agonist ivuxolimab in advanced cancers. TCRdb's copy holds only in-frame clones and misses some; the assay was immunoSEQ multiplex PCR. The sample shows approximately 77,000 clones, 90% of them seen only once. The sample in question was CD4+ or CD8+ T cells sorted from blood, obtained in a trial of the OX40 agonist ivuxolimab. These receptors originate from an adult with an advanced solid tumor such as melanoma, head and neck, liver or kidney cancer.

The chain joins TRBV30 to TRBJ2-3, with 9 bases identical to TRBD1. Germline V lookup: CDR1 GTSNPN, CDR2 SVGIG (reference sequence). V trimming: 2 bases; J trimming: 6 bases; junction bases outside the gene matches: 15. This CDR3 comprises 17 residues. The CDR3: CAWSRGDRDDLGDTQYF. The CDR3 nucleotides read TGTGCCTGGAGTAGGGGGGACAGGGATGACTTGGGGGATACGCAGTATTTT.

For the CDR3, the DNA is TGTGCCAGCACCGGACTAGCGGGGGCCTACAATGAGCAGTTCTTC. It is translated as CASTGLAGAYNEQFF. This chain joins TRBV6-1 and TRBJ2-1; TRBD2 matches at 13 bases. Germline V gene data show CDR1 as MNHNS and CDR2 as SASEGT. V shed 7 bases, J shed 2 bases, and the junction held 2 bases outside the gene matches. CDR3 size: 15 residues.

This chain joins TRBV4-1 and TRBJ2-7; 10 bases line up with TRBD1. Trimming took 3 bases from V and 3 from J; bases not matched to a gene: 2. CDR1 is MGHRA, CDR2 YSYEKL, per germline. CDR3 length: 14 amino acids. CDR3 region: CASSQGDRGYEQYF. CDR3 sequence (DNA): TGCGCCAGCAGCCAGGGGGACAGGGGCTACGAGCAGTACTTC.

The chain uses TRBV5-1 and TRBJ2-1, with D hard to call. V was cut by 4 bases and J by 9 bases, with 20 bases left in between. The CDR3 covers 15 residues. Germline CDR1 reads SGHRS; CDR2 reads YFSETQ. The CDR3: CASSQTPEQYGEQFF. The CDR3 DNA sequence: TGCGCCAGCAGCCAAACCCCTGAGCAATACGGTGAGCAGTTCTTC.

The chain has TRBV6-6 and TRBJ1-3; the D is unclear. The V and J ends lost 4 bases and 0 bases respectively, with 7 bases between them. The germline V gene has CDR1 MNHNY and CDR2 SVGAGI (reference sequence). The CDR3 is 14 residues long. As DNA, the CDR3 is TGTGCCAGCAGTTCTGCGCCCTCTGGAAACACCATATATTTT. This translates into CASSSAPSGNTIYF.

In the case of this clone: Other DNA sequences in the sample encode the same CDR3. The rearrangement links TRBV5-6 to TRBJ2-3; 7 nucleotides align to TRBD2. Losses at the gene ends were 3 bases for V and 5 bases for J; bases not matched to a gene: 3. Germline V CDR1 and CDR2: SGHDT, YYEEEE. The CDR3 is 13 amino acids. The CDR3 loop reads CASSWGGEDTQYF. Written as DNA, the CDR3 is TGTGCCAGCAGCTGGGGGGGAGAAGATACGCAGTATTTT.

The chain couples TRBV5-4 to TRBJ2-5, with 10 bases identical to TRBD2. The germline CDR1 and CDR2 sequences are SGHNT and YYREEE (reference sequence). V was pared by 4 bases and J by 5 bases, with 11 bases of the junction left unmatched. The CDR3 consists of 16 residues. The CDR3, as DNA: TGTGCCAGCAGCCCTAACCTAGCGGGGGCCCAGGAGACCCAGTACTTC. It specifies CASSPNLAGAQETQYF.

The rearrangement uses TRBV2 and TRBJ1-6; no firm D call. The CDR3 is 12 amino acids. Germline values: CDR1 SNHLY, CDR2 FYNNEI. The V end was cut by 5 bases, the J end by 10 bases, with 9 bases between. Here the CDR3 DNA reads TGTGCCAGCAGTCGTCCTGGGTCACCCCTCCACTTT. It is translated as CASSRPGSPLHF.

This clone has a handful of counts. V usage is TRBV19 and J usage is TRBJ1-2; 8 bases line up with TRBD1. Germline CDR1 LNHDA, CDR2 SQIVND (reference sequence). This CDR3 has 14 amino acids. The V gene end was trimmed by 2 bases and the J gene end by 4 bases; junction bases not matched to a gene: 3. The chain's CDR3 is CASSISTGGYGYTF. CDR3 nucleotide sequence: TGTGCCAGTAGTATATCCACAGGGGGCTATGGCTACACCTTC.

V gene TRBV2 combines with J gene TRBJ2-7, with D maybe TRBD1 (5 bases). V was clipped by 5 bases and J by 6 bases, with 14 bases between them. CDR3 length: 13 amino acids. The germline gives CDR1 SNHLY, CDR2 FYNNEI. The DNA of the CDR3 is TGTGCCAGCAGTTCCAGGGTTATAGGCGAGCAGTACTTC. Translated: CASSSRVIGEQYF.

This chain joins TRBV7-8 and TRBJ1-1; 8 bases are a match to TRBD1. Trimming at V came to 5 bases and at J to 8 bases, leaving 7 bases not matched to a gene. Germline V gene lookup returns CDR1 SGHVS and CDR2 FQNEAQ. CDR3 length: 13 residues. The chain's CDR3 is CASSRTGRGEAFF. CDR3 nucleotide sequence: TGTGCCAGCAGCCGGACAGGGAGGGGGGAAGCTTTCTTT.